These 8 T cell receptor beta chains share one sample of origin, sequenced in a study of T cell responses to AZD1222 COVID-19 vaccine. Using immunoSEQ multiplex PCR, the repertoire was profiled, and TCRdb retains in-frame clones only, with some absent. The sample contains around 120,000 clones, about nine tenths of which appear only once. Sample: peripheral blood, taken on day 0 of AZD1222 vaccination. All receptors derive from an adult in good health.

V is TRBV4-1 and J is TRBJ2-1; TRBD2 aligns across 9 bases. V was pared by 0 bases and J by 12 bases, with 12 bases of the junction left unmatched. The germline V gene has CDR1 MGHRA and CDR2 YSYEKL. The CDR3 totals 16 residues. The CDR3: CASSQEKRGASWVQFF. DNA of the CDR3: TGCGCCAGCAGCCAAGAGAAGCGGGGGGCCAGTTGGGTGCAGTTCTTC.

This clone was seen only once. This chain connects TRBV5-8 to TRBJ2-3; possibly TRBD2 for D (7 bases). CDR1 and CDR2 from the germline V gene are SGHTS and YDEGEE. The CDR3 covers 15 residues. The V end lost 0 bases, the J end lost 6 bases, and 14 bases lay between the germline ends. The CDR3 DNA follows: TGTGCCAGCAGCTTGGTTCGGGGGGCAGGTGATACGCAGTATTTT. Protein product: CASSLVRGAGDTQYF.

The V and J genes are TRBV5-1 and TRBJ1-6; TRBD1 matches at 11 bases. The CDR3 is 15 amino acids. CDR1 and CDR2 (germline): SGHRS, YFSETQ. V gave up 4 bases and J gave up 8 bases; unmatched junction bases: 5. CDR3 in DNA: TGCGCCAGCAGCCCGGGACAGGGGGAGCATTCACCCCTCCACTTT. Translating it yields CASSPGQGEHSPLHF.

This clone was seen only a few times. The rearrangement joins TRBV3-1 (or the pseudogene TRBV3-2) to TRBJ2-1, with 13 bases identical to TRBD2. Trimming took 1 base from V and 12 from J; bases not matched to a gene: 9. Per germline, CDR1 LGHDT and CDR2 YNNKEL (reference sequence). The CDR3 consists of 16 residues. CDR3: CASSQGVTSGGPRQFF. For the CDR3, the DNA is TGTGCCAGCAGCCAAGGGGTGACTAGCGGGGGGCCCCGGCAGTTCTTC.

V usage is TRBV29-1 and J usage is TRBJ2-7, with 11 positions matching TRBD1. Germline V gene lookup returns CDR1 SQVTM and CDR2 ANQGSEA. CDR3 length equals 14 residues. The ends lost 6 bases at V and 3 bases at J; junction bases unmatched: 7. The CDR3 region has the DNA TGCAGCGTCTTCGGGACAGGGGGTCACTACGAGCAGTACTTC. Its translation is CSVFGTGGHYEQYF.

This chain joins TRBV27 and TRBJ1-1, with no clear D. The CDR3 has 11 amino acids. With 3 bases removed from V and 4 bases from J, the gap between germline ends came to 3 bases. The germline V gene has CDR1 MNHEY and CDR2 SMNVEV (reference sequence). CDR3 sequence reads: CASSFGTEAFF. The CDR3 bases are TGTGCCAGCAGTTTCGGCACTGAAGCTTTCTTT.

This clone was seen only once. V and J are TRBV6-1 and TRBJ2-1; possible D gene TRBD2, 6 bases. V was trimmed by 0 bases and J by 3 bases, leaving 12 bases between them. The germline V gene has CDR1 MNHNS and CDR2 SASEGT. CDR3 length: 16 residues. The CDR3 here is CASSEARGANYNEQFF. The CDR3, as DNA: TGTGCCAGCAGTGAAGCTCGCGGGGCTAACTACAATGAGCAGTTCTTC.

V is TRBV7-6 and J is TRBJ1-6; the D is unclear. In germline, CDR1 is SGHVS, CDR2 FNYEAQ. The CDR3 consists of 12 residues. Trimming took 2 bases from V and 7 from J, leaving 3 bases between them. The CDR3 is CASSLPNSPLHF. In DNA, the CDR3 is TGTGCCAGCAGCTTACCCAATTCACCCCTCCACTTT.